These T cell receptor beta chains were read from a single sample in a study of blood T cell repertoires in COVID-19. Libraries were prepared by immunoSEQ multiplex PCR; TCRdb keeps only in-frame clonotypes and omits some of them. Among about 33,000 clones, 85% were seen once, and the ten largest hold roughly 7%. Sequencing was done on a sample of peripheral blood. Source of these receptors: a human donor in a cohort sampled during active COVID-19. The CDR3 runs from the conserved cysteine through the conserved F or W. The D gene is left open where the match is weak. Only some rows state a clone size, as once, few, many or a class for expanded clones.

>TRBD1|TRBJ1-2|15|NA|TRBV18
CASSPSVGQSYGYTF
TGTGCCAGCTCACCGTCGGTGGGACAGTCTTATGGCTACACCTTC
>NA|TRBJ2-3|12|NA|TRBV12-2
CAKRDSTDTQYF
TGTGCAAAAAGGGACAGTACAGATACGCAGTATTTT
>NA|TRBJ1-2|12|NA|TRBV29-1
CSVLSINYGYTF
TGCAGCGTACTTAGCATCAACTATGGCTACACCTTC
>TRBD1|TRBJ2-2|13|NA|TRBV29-1
CSALTGGTGELFF
TGCAGCGCCTTGACAGGGGGCACCGGGGAGCTGTTTTTT
>NA|TRBJ2-1|15|NA|TRBV24-1
CATSDSGSPDNEQFF
TGTGCCACCAGTGACAGTGGGAGCCCGGACAATGAGCAGTTCTTC
>NA|TRBJ1-6|14|NA|TRBV7-2
CASSVRVSPSPLHF
TGTGCCAGCAGCGTCCGGGTCTCTCCTTCACCCCTCCACTTT
>TRBD1|TRBJ2-5|13|NA|TRBV11-2
CASSFGTDETQYF
TGTGCCAGCAGCTTCGGGACAGACGAGACCCAGTACTTC
>NA|TRBJ1-1|10|NA|TRBV29-1
CSAMNTEAFF
TGCAGCGCCATGAACACTGAAGCTTTCTTT
>NA|TRBJ1-6|14|once|TRBV6-5
CASSRQVQGSPLHF
TGTGCCAGCAGTCGACAGGTTCAAGGTTCACCCCTCCACTTT
>NA|TRBJ2-2|13|NA|TRBV6-1
CASSEVISGELFF
TGTGCCAGCAGTGAAGTGATCAGCGGGGAGCTGTTTTTT
>NA|TRBJ2-2|14|NA|TRBV5-8
CASSLFPSTGELFF
TGTGCCAGCAGCTTGTTCCCCAGCACCGGGGAGCTGTTTTTT
>NA|TRBJ2-1|16|NA|TRBV19
CASSIDSGSPYNEQFF
TGTGCCAGTAGTATAGATTCCGGGTCTCCCTACAATGAGCAGTTCTTC
>TRBD2|TRBJ2-3|13|NA|TRBV28
CASKTSGSGTQYF
TGTGCCAGCAAAACTAGCGGGAGCGGTACGCAGTATTTT
>TRBD1|TRBJ1-5|15|NA|TRBV16
CASSPDRVSNQPQHF
TGTGCCAGCAGTCCGGACAGGGTTAGCAATCAGCCCCAGCATTTT
>TRBD1|TRBJ1-3|15|NA|TRBV9
CASSVAGGVGNTIYF
TGTGCCAGCAGCGTGGCAGGGGGAGTTGGAAACACCATATATTTT
>NA|TRBJ2-2|13|NA|TRBV30
CAWSYLNTGELFF
TGTGCCTGGAGTTACTTGAACACCGGGGAGCTGTTTTTT
>TRBD2|TRBJ2-3|17|NA|TRBV4-1
CASSQTLAGGPEDTQYF
TGCGCCAGCAGCCAAACCCTAGCGGGGGGGCCTGAGGATACGCAGTATTTT
>NA|TRBJ2-7|13|NA|TRBV5-1
CASRLTLSYEQYF
TGCGCCAGCAGGTTGACTCTCTCCTACGAGCAGTACTTC
>NA|TRBJ2-7|15|NA|TRBV7-3
CASSLGVGVPYEQYF
TGTGCCAGCAGCTTAGGCGTAGGGGTGCCCTACGAGCAGTACTTC
>NA|TRBJ2-7|13|once|TRBV7-9
CASSLSPSYEQYF
TGTGCCAGCAGCTTATCTCCGAGCTACGAGCAGTACTTC
>NA|TRBJ1-1|9|NA|TRBV29-1
CSVEREAFF
TGCAGCGTGGAGCGAGAAGCTTTCTTT
>TRBD2|TRBJ2-7|15|NA|TRBV10-1
CASSEGRGLPYEQYF
TGCGCCAGCAGTGAAGGGAGGGGACTTCCCTACGAGCAGTACTTC
>NA|TRBJ1-1|14|NA|TRBV6-6
CASSPAGVATEAFF
TGTGCCAGCAGCCCCGCGGGGGTGGCCACTGAAGCTTTCTTT
>NA|TRBJ2-7|15|NA|TRBV14
CASSQDSVRHYEQYF
TGTGCCAGCAGCCAAGATAGTGTCCGACACTACGAGCAGTACTTC
>NA|TRBJ1-2|14|NA|TRBV7-2
CASSLVEGDYGYTF
TGTGCCAGCAGCTTAGTCGAGGGGGACTATGGCTACACCTTC
>TRBD1|TRBJ1-3|15|NA|TRBV2
CASRLGQGGGNTIYF
TGTGCCAGCAGATTGGGACAGGGAGGTGGAAACACCATATATTTT
>TRBD2|TRBJ2-1|14|NA|TRBV11-2
CAVTPGLAVNEQFF
TGTGCCGTCACACCGGGACTAGCGGTGAATGAGCAGTTCTTC
>TRBD2|TRBJ2-2|12|NA|TRBV12-3/TRBV12-4
CASDRGSRELFF
TGTGCCAGCGACCGCGGGAGCCGGGAGCTGTTTTTT
>NA|TRBJ2-1|14|few|TRBV7-3
CASSFIGGAGEQFF
TGTGCCAGCAGCTTCATTGGAGGGGCCGGGGAGCAGTTCTTC
>TRBD1|TRBJ1-5|16|NA|TRBV30
CAWSTGTGGGNQPQHF
TGTGCCTGGAGTACCGGGACAGGGGGAGGCAATCAGCCCCAGCATTTT
>TRBD1|TRBJ1-5|16|medium-sized|TRBV5-1
CASSLPRGQGGQPQHF
TGCGCCAGCAGCTTGCCCCGCGGACAGGGGGGTCAGCCCCAGCATTTT
>TRBD2|TRBJ2-2|14|NA|TRBV2
CASRGGTSTGELFF
TGTGCCAGCAGGGGGGGGACCAGCACCGGGGAGCTGTTTTTT
>NA|TRBJ1-4|14|NA|TRBV7-6
CASSLVAGHEKLFF
TGTGCCAGCAGCTTAGTGGCAGGGCATGAAAAACTGTTTTTT
>NA|TRBJ2-1|12|NA|TRBV2
CASSWPRNEQFF
TGTGCCAGCAGTTGGCCGCGGAATGAGCAGTTCTTC
>NA|TRBJ1-5|15|NA|TRBV6-5
CASSYSAGTNQPQHF
TGTGCCAGCAGTTACTCGGCAGGCACTAATCAGCCCCAGCATTTT
>NA|TRBJ1-1|14|NA|TRBV7-2
CASSFSPSNTEAFF
TGTGCCAGCAGCTTCTCCCCTTCGAACACTGAAGCTTTCTTT
>TRBD2|TRBJ2-1|15|few|TRBV28
CASSLRLAGDNEQFF
TGTGCCAGCAGTTTACGGCTAGCGGGAGACAATGAGCAGTTCTTC
>NA|TRBJ2-7|15|NA|TRBV6-5
CASSYRRAHMDEQYF
TGTGCCAGCAGTTACAGGCGGGCCCACATGGACGAGCAGTACTTC
>TRBD2|TRBJ2-4|14|NA|TRBV19
CASSIMAGGEVQYF
TGTGCCAGTAGTATTATGGCGGGGGGTGAGGTTCAGTACTTC
>NA|TRBJ1-1|14|NA|TRBV5-4
CASSFGQGPTEAFF
TGTGCCAGCAGCTTCGGGCAGGGGCCCACTGAAGCTTTCTTT
>NA|TRBJ1-1|13|few|TRBV19
CASSITDNTEAFF
TGTGCCAGTAGTATCACAGACAACACTGAAGCTTTCTTT
>NA|TRBJ2-5|13|NA|TRBV12-3/TRBV12-4
CASSFPGRETQYF
TGTGCCAGCAGTTTCCCAGGGAGGGAGACCCAGTACTTC
>NA|TRBJ1-2|15|NA|TRBV27
CASSLSYRVGYGYTF
TGTGCCAGCAGTTTATCTTACAGGGTGGGGTATGGCTACACCTTC
>TRBD2|TRBJ2-3|15|NA|TRBV24-1
CATSPRGVSTDTQYF
TGTGCCACCAGTCCGCGGGGGGTTAGCACAGATACGCAGTATTTT
>NA|TRBJ1-2|13|NA|TRBV12-3/TRBV12-4
CASSFYRDYGYTF
TGTGCCAGCAGTTTCTACAGGGATTATGGCTACACCTTC
>NA|TRBJ2-7|11|NA|TRBV7-8
CASSSEYVQYF
TGTGCCAGCAGCTCCGAGTACGTGCAGTACTTC
>TRBD1|TRBJ1-2|15|NA|TRBV27
CASRPGQAEGGGYTF
TGTGCCAGCAGGCCGGGACAGGCGGAAGGAGGAGGGTACACCTTC